Below, 9 T cell receptor beta chains from the same sample are listed, as sequenced in a study of OX40 agonist ivuxolimab in advanced cancers. Library prep was done by the immunoSEQ multiplex PCR assay. TCRdb limited this immuneACCESS table to in-frame rearrangements with V and J called. A share of clones is missing; checked studies link under half to unresolved V genes, and the rest is unexplained. The sample records roughly 88,000 clones, more than 75% of which are singletons. Jointly, the top ten make up about 4% of the sample. The sample consisted of CD4+ or CD8+ T cells sorted from blood, taken in a trial of the OX40 agonist ivuxolimab. The receptors come from an adult with an advanced solid tumor such as melanoma, head and neck, liver or kidney cancer.

This rearrangement joins TRBV5-1 to TRBJ1-1, with TRBD1 matching 10 bases. This CDR3 region has 15 residues. With V trimmed by 4 bases and J by 4 bases, 7 bases remained unmatched. Per germline, CDR1 SGHRS and CDR2 YFSETQ. CDR3 sequence (DNA): TGCGCCAGCAGCCCGGACCGGGACAGGGGCACTGAAGCTTTCTTT. Translating gives CASSPDRDRGTEAFF.

The rearrangement links TRBV7-2 to TRBJ1-2, with 7 positions matching TRBD1. J gave up 6 bases and V 4 bases, and 8 bases lay outside the gene matches. The CDR3 is made up of 14 amino acids. Germline values: CDR1 SGHTA, CDR2 FQGNSA. The CDR3 is CASSSRQGVHGYTF. In DNA, the CDR3 is TGTGCCAGCAGCTCCCGACAGGGCGTCCATGGCTACACCTTC.

This chain uses TRBV6-1 with TRBJ1-2; D remains ambiguous. V shed 0 bases and J shed 4 bases, with 18 bases lying between them. CDR1 is MNHNS, CDR2 SASEGT, per germline. The CDR3 length is 17 residues. The CDR3, as DNA: TGTGCCAGCAGTGAAGCTGCGTCCAGAGCTATTGTCTATGGCTACACCTTC. Protein product: CASSEAASRAIVYGYTF.

The chain carries TRBV7-9 and TRBJ2-5; maybe TRBD2 (5 bases). The end of the DNA is better explained by TRBJ2-7, so the J call may be wrong. The germline V gene encodes CDR1 SEHNR and CDR2 FQNEAQ (reference sequence). The CDR3 contains 13 residues. Here the CDR3 DNA reads TGTGCCAGCAGCCCGCGGGCTACCTACGAGCAGTACTTC. This translates into CASSPRATYEQYF.

V and J are TRBV7-2 and TRBJ2-1; 8 bases are a match to TRBD1. Per the germline V gene, CDR1 is SGHTA and CDR2 is FQGNSA. J gave up 7 bases and V 5 bases, and 7 bases lay outside the gene matches. The CDR3 is made up of 14 amino acids. The CDR3, as DNA: TGTGCCAGCAGCGGACAGGGTATTGGGAATGAGCAGTTCTTC. Amino acid sequence: CASSGQGIGNEQFF.

The CDR3 spells CASSNPNSGSYEQYV. DNA of the CDR3: TGTGCCAGCAGCAACCCAAACAGTGGCTCCTACGAGCAGTACGTC. V usage is TRBV5-4 and J usage is TRBJ2-7; D ambiguous. V lost 4 bases and J lost 0, with 14 bases in between. CDR3 length equals 15 residues. Germline V gives CDR1 SGHNT, CDR2 YYREEE (reference sequence).

This clone was detected only once. The genes are TRBV29-1 and TRBJ2-5; D may be TRBD1 (6 bases). The CDR3 has 12 residues. CDR1 is SQVTM and CDR2 is ANQGSEA in the germline V gene. Trimming took off 6 bases at V and 1 base at J, with 9 bases between the two ends. CDR3 nucleotides: TGCAGCGTCCGACAGGTCCAAGAGACCCAGTACTTC. Encoded protein: CSVRQVQETQYF.

The chain uses TRBV2 and TRBJ2-1; 12 bases are shared with TRBD2. V lost 4 bases, J lost 5 bases, and 6 bases stayed unmatched. Germline V gene lookup returns CDR1 SNHLY and CDR2 FYNNEI. CDR3 length equals 16 residues. The CDR3 loop is CASSALAGGPNNEQFF. Here the CDR3 DNA reads TGTGCCAGCAGTGCCCTAGCGGGAGGGCCCAACAATGAGCAGTTCTTC. The full variable domain, completed using reference TRBV2 and TRBJ2-1, is EPEVTQTPSHQVTQMGQEVILRCVPISNHLYFYWYRQILGQKVEFLVSFYNNEISEKSEIFDDQFSVERPDGSNFTLKIRSTKLEDSAMYFCASSALAGGPNNEQFFGPGTRLTVL.

In its sample, this clone was seen a few times. The chain employs TRBV7-2 and TRBJ2-1; the D gene is possibly TRBD1 (7 bases). CDR3 length: 14 amino acids. Germline assignment: CDR1 SGHTA and CDR2 FQGNSA. The germline V and J ends were trimmed by 3 bases and 7 bases, with 13 bases remaining between them. The CDR3 sequence is CASSFQGEVNEQFF. The CDR3 DNA is TGTGCCAGCAGCTTCCAGGGGGAGGTGAATGAGCAGTTCTTC. The full variable domain, with the rest looked up from reference TRBV7-2 and TRBJ2-1, is GAGVSQSPSNKVTEKGKDVELRCDPISGHTALYWYRQSLGQGLEFLIYFQGNSAPDKSGLPSDRFSAERTGGSVSTLTIQRTQQEDSAVYLCASSFQGEVNEQFFGPGTRLTVL.